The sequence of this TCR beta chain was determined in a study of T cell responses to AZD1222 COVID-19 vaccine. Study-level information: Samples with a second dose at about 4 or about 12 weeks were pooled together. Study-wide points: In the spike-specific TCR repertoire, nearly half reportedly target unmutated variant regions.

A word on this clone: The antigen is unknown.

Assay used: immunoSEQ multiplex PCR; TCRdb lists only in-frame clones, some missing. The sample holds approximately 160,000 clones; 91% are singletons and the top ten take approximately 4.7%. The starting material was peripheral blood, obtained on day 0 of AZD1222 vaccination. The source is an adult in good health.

CDR3 in DNA: TGTGCCAGCAGTAGAGGGTTCCACGAGCAGTACTTC. The encoded protein is CASSRGFHEQYF. V and J are TRBV27 and TRBJ2-7; weak D call: TRBD2 (5 bases). The CDR3 is 12 amino acids. Germline CDR1 is MNHEY and CDR2 is SMNVEV (reference sequence). Trimming left V 5 bases short and J 5 bases short, with 10 bases between.